This T cell receptor (beta chain) was identified during a study of long-term antiretroviral therapy in people with HIV. As for the study in general: The 2015 recommendation for immediate ART came about a decade after the earliest samples. Points from the study as a whole: Versus controls, repertoires in people with HIV had narrower CDR3 length ranges.

As to this clone: What it recognizes is unknown.

Specimens held about 0.95-10 million cryopreserved PBMC prior to DNA extraction. This was the immunoSEQ v3.0 assay at survey level. Libraries were prepared by immunoSEQ multiplex PCR; TCRdb keeps only in-frame clonotypes and omits some of them. The data show 15,000 to 20,000 clones, 75% to 85% seen once. The sequenced sample was unsorted PBMCs, obtained at the start of antiretroviral therapy. This TCR derives from a man aged 25 to 40 with HIV.

For the CDR3, the DNA is TGTGCCACCAGCAGGACTAGCGGGGGCACAGATACGCAGTATTTT. Translation: CATSRTSGGTDTQYF. The chain couples TRBV15 to TRBJ2-3; TRBD2 agrees at 11 bases. The CDR3 is 15 residues long. Per germline, CDR1 LNHNV and CDR2 YYDKDF (reference sequence). Trimming removed 3 bases from V and 1 base from J; junction bases left unmatched: 0.